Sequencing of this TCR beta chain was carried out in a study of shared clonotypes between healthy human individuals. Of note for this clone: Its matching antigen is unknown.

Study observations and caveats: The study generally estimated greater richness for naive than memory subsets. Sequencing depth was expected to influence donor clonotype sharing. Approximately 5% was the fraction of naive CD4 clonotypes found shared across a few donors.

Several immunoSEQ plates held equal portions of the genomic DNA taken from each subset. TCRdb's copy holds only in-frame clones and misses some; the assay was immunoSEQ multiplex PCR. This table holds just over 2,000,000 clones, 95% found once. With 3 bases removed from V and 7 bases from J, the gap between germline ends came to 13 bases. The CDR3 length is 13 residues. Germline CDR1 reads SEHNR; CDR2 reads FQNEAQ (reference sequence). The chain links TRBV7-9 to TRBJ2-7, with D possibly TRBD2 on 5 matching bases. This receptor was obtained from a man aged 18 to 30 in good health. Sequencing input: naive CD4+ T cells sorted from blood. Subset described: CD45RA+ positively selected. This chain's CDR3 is CASSFTGVREQYF. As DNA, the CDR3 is TGTGCCAGCAGCTTTACCGGGGTCCGGGAGCAGTACTTC.